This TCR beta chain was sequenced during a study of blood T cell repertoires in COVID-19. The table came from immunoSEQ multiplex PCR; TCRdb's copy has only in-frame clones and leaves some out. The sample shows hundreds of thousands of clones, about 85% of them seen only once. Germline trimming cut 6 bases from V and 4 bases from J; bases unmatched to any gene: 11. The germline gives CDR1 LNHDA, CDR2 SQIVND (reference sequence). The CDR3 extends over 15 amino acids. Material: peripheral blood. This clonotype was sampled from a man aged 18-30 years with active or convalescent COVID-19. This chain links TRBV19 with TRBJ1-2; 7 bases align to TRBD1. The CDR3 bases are TGTGCCAGTAGGATTTCCGGGACAGCCTTCTATGGCTACACCTTC. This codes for CASRISGTAFYGYTF.